This TCR beta chain was retrieved from a study of PD-1 blockade in classical Hodgkin lymphoma. After autologous stem cell transplantation all patients relapsed, and prior brentuximab vedotin exposure differed between cohorts. The data were produced by immunoSEQ multiplex PCR, yet TCRdb's version contains in-frame clones alone and is incomplete. The table shows fewer than 70,000 clones, with around nine tenths occurring only once. Points on this clone: The antigen is not known.

CDR1 is LNHNV, CDR2 YYDKDF, per germline (reference sequence). The CDR3 is 15 residues long. Trimming left V 1 base short and J 5 bases short, with 14 bases between. General study results and limits: Repertoire differences have undefined causes, possibly disease activity or prior therapy.

Specimen: peripheral blood mononuclear cells (PBMCs), collected before the second cycle of nivolumab. V and J are TRBV15 and TRBJ1-1; no definite D call. The receptor comes from a human donor with classical Hodgkin lymphoma. CDR3: CATSRGAPVRTEAFF. CDR3 DNA sequence: TGTGCCACCAGCAGAGGGGCGCCCGTTAGAACTGAAGCTTTCTTT.